This T cell receptor (beta chain) came from a study of blood T cell repertoires in COVID-19. Whole-study context: The cDNA or gDNA used as material had been derived from T cells, B-cell-depleted T cells, or PBMCs.

During active infection, Seattle patients enrolled and were then monitored through disease. Authors' analysis steps: Amplification of reference gene primers was used by the study to estimate nucleated cell counts. Here immunoSEQ multiplex PCR was the method, and the copy in TCRdb shows in-frame clones only, minus some. From that table come the V and J calls and clone size; the DNA was used to work out D and trimming. The repertoire holds 160,000 or so clones, with 79% as singletons. Germline CDR1 is SGHNT and CDR2 is YYREEE (reference sequence). The germline V and J ends were trimmed by 0 bases and 6 bases, with 6 bases remaining between them. CDR3 size: 13 residues.

The J gene is TRBJ2-2, the V gene TRBV5-4; D call uncertain. Input material: peripheral blood. This receptor was obtained from an older woman with COVID-19, enrolled during active disease. In DNA form, the CDR3 reads TGTGCCAGCAGCTTGGCTAGATCCGGGGAGCTGTTTTTT. This translates into CASSLARSGELFF. Full variable domain (remainder filled in from reference TRBV5-4 and TRBJ2-2): ETGVTQSPTHLIKTRGQQVTLRCSSQSGHNTVSWYQQALGQGPQFIFQYYREEENGRGNFPPRFSGLQFPNYSSELNVNALELDDSALYLCASSLARSGELFFGEGSRLTVL.